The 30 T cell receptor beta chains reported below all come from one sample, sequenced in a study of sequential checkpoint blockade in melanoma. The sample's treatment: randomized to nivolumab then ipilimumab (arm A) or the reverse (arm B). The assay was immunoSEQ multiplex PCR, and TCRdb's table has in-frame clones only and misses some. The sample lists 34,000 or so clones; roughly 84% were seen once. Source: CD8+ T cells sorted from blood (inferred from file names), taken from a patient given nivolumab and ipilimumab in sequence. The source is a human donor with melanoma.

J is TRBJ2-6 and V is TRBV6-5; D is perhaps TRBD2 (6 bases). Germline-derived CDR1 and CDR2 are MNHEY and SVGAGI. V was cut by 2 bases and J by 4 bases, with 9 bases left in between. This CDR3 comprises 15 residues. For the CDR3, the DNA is TGTGCCAGCAGTTACCGGGGGTCGGGGGCCAACGTCCTGACTTTC. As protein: CASSYRGSGANVLTF.

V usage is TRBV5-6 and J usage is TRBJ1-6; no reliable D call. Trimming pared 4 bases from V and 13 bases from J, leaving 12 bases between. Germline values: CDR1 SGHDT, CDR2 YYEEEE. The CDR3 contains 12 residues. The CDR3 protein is CASSRTLRPLHF. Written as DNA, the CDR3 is TGTGCCAGCAGCAGGACTTTGCGTCCCCTCCACTTT. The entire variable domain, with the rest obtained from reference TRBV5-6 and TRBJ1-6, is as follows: DAGVTQSPTHLIKTRGQQVTLRCSPKSGHDTVSWYQQALGQGPQFIFQYYEEEERQRGNFPDRFSGHQFPNYSSELNVNALLLGDSALYLCASSRTLRPLHFGNGTRLTVT.

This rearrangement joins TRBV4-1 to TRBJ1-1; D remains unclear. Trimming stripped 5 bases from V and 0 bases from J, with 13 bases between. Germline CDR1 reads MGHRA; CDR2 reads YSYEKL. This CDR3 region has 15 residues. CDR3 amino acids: CASSNRLGLNTEAFF. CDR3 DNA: TGCGCCAGCAGCAACCGTTTGGGCCTGAACACTGAAGCTTTCTTT.

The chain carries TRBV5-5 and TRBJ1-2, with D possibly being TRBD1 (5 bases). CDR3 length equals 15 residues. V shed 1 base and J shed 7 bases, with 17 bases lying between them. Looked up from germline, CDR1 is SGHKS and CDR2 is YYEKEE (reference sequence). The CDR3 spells CASSLWSEGHSGYTF. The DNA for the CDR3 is TGTGCCAGCAGCTTGTGGTCCGAAGGACACTCTGGCTACACCTTC.

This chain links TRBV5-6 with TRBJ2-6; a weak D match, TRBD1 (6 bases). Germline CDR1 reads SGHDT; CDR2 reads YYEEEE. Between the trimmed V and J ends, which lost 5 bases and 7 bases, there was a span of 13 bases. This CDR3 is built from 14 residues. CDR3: CASSSTGTANVLTF. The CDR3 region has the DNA TGTGCCAGCAGTTCCACCGGGACAGCCAACGTCCTGACTTTC.

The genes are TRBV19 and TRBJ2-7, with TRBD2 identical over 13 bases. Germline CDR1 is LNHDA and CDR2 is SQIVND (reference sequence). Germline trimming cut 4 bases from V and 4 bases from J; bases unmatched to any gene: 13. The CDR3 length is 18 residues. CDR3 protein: CASSKNPGLAGLLYEQYF. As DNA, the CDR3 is TGTGCCAGTAGTAAAAACCCGGGACTAGCGGGACTTTTGTACGAGCAGTACTTC. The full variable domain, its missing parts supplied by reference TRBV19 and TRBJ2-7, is DGGITQSPKYLFRKEGQNVTLSCEQNLNHDAMYWYRQDPGQGLRLIYYSQIVNDFQKGDIAEGYSVSREKKESFPLTVTSAQKNPTAFYLCASSKNPGLAGLLYEQYFGPGTRLTVT.

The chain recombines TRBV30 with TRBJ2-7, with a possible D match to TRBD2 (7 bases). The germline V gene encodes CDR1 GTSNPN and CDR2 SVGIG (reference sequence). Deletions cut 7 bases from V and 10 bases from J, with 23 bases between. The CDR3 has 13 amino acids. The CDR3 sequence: CASSGGGGLSQYF. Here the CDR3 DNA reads TGTGCCTCCTCAGGAGGGGGGGGCCTAAGCCAGTACTTC.

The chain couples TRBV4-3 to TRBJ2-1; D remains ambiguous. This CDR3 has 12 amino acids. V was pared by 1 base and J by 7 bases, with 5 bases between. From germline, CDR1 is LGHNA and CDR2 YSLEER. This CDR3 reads CASSQVRNEQFF. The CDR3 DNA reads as TGCGCCAGCAGCCAAGTGAGGAATGAGCAGTTCTTC.

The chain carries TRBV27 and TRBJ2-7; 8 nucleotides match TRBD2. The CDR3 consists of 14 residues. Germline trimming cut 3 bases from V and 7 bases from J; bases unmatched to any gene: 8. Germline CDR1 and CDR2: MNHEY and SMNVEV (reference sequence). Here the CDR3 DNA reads TGTGCCAGCAGTTTTTATTGGGGGACTAGAGAGCAGTACTTC. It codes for CASSFYWGTREQYF.

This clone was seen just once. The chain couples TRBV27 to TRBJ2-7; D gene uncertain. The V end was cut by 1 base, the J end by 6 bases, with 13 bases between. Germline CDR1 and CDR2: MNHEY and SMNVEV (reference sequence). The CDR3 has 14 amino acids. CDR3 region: CASSLFDGSVEQYF. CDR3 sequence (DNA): TGTGCCAGCAGTTTATTTGACGGGTCGGTCGAGCAGTACTTC.

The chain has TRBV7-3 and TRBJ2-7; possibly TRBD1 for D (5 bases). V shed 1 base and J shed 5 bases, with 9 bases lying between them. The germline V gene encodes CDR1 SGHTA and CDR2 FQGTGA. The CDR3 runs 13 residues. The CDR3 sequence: CASSLIQGNEQYF. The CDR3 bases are TGTGCCAGCAGCTTAATCCAGGGAAACGAGCAGTACTTC.

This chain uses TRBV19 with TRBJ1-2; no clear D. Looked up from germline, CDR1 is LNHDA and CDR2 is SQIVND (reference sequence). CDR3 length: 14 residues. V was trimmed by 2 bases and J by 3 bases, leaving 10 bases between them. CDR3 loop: CASSITSIYYGYTF. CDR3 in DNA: TGTGCCAGTAGTATAACAAGTATCTACTATGGCTACACCTTC.

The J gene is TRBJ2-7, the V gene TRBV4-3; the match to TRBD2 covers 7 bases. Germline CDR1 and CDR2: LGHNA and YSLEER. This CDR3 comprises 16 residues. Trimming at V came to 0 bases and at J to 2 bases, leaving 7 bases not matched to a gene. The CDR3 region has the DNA TGCGCCAGCAGCCAAGACGGGGCGGGGGTCCCCTACGAGCAGTACTTC. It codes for CASSQDGAGVPYEQYF.

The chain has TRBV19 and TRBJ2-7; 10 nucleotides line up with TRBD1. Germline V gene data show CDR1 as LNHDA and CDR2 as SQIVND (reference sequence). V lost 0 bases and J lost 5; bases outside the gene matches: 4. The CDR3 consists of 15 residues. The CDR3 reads CASSIDRDRGNEQYF. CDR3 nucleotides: TGTGCCAGTAGTATAGACCGGGACAGGGGCAACGAGCAGTACTTC.

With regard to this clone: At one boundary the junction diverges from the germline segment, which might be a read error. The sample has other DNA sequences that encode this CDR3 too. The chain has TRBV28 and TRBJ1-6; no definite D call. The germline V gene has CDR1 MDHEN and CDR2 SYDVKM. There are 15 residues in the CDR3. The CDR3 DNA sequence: TGTGCCAGCAGTTTTCGGGTCTCTTATAATTCCCCCCTCCACTTT. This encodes CASSFRVSYNSPLHF.

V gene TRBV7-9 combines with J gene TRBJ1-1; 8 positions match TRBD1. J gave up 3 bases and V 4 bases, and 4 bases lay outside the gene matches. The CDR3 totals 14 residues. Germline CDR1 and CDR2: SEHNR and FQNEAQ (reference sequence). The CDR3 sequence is CASSSATGDTEAFF. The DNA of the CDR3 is TGTGCCAGCAGCTCAGCGACAGGGGACACTGAAGCTTTCTTT. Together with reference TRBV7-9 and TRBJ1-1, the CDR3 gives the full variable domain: DTGVSQNPRHKITKRGQNVTFRCDPISEHNRLYWYRQTLGQGPEFLTYFQNEAQLEKSRLLSDRFSAERPKGSFSTLEIQRTEQGDSAMYLCASSSATGDTEAFFGQGTRLTVV.

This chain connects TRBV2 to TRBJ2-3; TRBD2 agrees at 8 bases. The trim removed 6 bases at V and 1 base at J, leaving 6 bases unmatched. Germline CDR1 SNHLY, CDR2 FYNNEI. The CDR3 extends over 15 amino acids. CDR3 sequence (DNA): TGTGCCAGCAGGGCCTGGACTAGCCGCACAGATACGCAGTATTTT. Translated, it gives CASRAWTSRTDTQYF.

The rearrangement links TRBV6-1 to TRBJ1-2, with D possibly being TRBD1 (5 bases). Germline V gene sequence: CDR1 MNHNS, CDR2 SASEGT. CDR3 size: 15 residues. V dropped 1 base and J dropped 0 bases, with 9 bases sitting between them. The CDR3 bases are TGTGCCAGCAGTGAAGTAGGGGATCCTAACTATGGCTACACCTTC. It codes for CASSEVGDPNYGYTF.

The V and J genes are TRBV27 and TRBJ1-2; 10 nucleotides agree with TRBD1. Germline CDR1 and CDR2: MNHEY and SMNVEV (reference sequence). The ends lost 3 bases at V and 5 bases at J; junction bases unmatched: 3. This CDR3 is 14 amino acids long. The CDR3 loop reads CASSFAGQGYGYTF. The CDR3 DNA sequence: TGTGCCAGCAGTTTCGCGGGACAGGGGTATGGCTACACCTTC.

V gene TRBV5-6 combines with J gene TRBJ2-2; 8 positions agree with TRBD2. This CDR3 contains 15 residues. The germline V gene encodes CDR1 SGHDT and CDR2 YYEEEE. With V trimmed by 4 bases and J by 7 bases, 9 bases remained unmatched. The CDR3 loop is CASSLSGIGDGELFF. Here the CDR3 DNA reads TGTGCCAGCAGCCTTAGCGGGATAGGGGACGGGGAGCTGTTTTTT.

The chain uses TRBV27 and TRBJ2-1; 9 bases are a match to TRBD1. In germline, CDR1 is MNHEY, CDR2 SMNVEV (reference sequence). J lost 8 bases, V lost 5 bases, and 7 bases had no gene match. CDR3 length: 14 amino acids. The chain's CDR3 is CASSAGTGLHEQFF. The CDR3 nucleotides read TGTGCCAGCAGTGCCGGGACAGGGCTACATGAGCAGTTCTTC.

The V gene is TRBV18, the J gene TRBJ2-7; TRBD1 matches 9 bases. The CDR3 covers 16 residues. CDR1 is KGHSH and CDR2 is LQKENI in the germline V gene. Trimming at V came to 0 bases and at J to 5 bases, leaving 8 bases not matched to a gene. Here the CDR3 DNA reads TGTGCCAGCTCACCACCTAAAAGGACAGGGGTCCACGAGCAGTACTTC. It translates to CASSPPKRTGVHEQYF.

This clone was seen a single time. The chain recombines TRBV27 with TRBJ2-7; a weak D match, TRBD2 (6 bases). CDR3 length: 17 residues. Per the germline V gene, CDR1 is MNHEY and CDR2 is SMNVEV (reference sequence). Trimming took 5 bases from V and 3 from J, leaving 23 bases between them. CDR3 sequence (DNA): TGTGCCAGCAGTCCGCGCGGAGGGACCGCGGAGGACTACGAGCAGTACTTC. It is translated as CASSPRGGTAEDYEQYF.

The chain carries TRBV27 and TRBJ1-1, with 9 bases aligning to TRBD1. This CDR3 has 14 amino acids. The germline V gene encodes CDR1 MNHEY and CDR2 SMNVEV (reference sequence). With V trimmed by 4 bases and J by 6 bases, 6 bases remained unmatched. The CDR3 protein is CASSSGTGSPEAFF. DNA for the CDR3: TGTGCCAGCAGTTCCGGGACAGGGTCGCCTGAAGCTTTCTTT.

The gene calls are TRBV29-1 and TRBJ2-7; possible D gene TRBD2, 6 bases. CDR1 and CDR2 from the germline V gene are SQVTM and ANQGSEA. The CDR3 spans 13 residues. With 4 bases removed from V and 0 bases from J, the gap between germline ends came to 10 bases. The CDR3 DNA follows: TGCAGCGTTGGAGCGGGTAGCTCCTACGAGCAGTACTTC. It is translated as CSVGAGSSYEQYF.

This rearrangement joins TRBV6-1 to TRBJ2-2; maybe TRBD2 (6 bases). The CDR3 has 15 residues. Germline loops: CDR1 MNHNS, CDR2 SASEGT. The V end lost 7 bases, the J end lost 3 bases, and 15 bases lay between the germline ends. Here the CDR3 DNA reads TGTGCCAGCATGGTGGGACTCCCCTACACCGGGGAGCTGTTTTTT. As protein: CASMVGLPYTGELFF.

CDR3 residues: CASSMRGLFAGELFF. The DNA of the CDR3 is TGTGCCAGTAGTATGCGAGGGTTATTCGCCGGGGAGCTGTTTTTT. The chain carries TRBV19 and TRBJ2-2; perhaps TRBD2 as D (5 bases). The germline V and J ends were trimmed by 3 bases and 6 bases, with 14 bases remaining between them. This CDR3 is built from 15 residues. The germline CDR1 and CDR2 sequences are LNHDA and SQIVND (reference sequence).

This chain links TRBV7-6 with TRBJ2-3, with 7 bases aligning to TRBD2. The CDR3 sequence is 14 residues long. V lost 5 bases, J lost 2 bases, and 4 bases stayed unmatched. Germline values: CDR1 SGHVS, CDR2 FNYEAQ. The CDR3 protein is CASSRSGVTDTQYF. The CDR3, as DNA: TGTGCCAGCAGCCGGAGCGGGGTCACAGATACGCAGTATTTT.

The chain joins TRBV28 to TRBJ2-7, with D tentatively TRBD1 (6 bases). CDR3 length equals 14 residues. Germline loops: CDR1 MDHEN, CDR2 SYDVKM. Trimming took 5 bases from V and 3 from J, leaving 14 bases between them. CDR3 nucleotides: TGTGCCAGCAGTCCCCGGGACAAGAACTACGAGCAGTACTTC. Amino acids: CASSPRDKNYEQYF.

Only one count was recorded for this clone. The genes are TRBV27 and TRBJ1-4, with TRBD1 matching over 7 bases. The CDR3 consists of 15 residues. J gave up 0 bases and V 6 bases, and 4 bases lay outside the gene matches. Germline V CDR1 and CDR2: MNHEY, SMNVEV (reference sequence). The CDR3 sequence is CASRLGTATNEKLFF. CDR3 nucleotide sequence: TGTGCCAGCAGGCTAGGGACAGCAACTAATGAAAAACTGTTTTTT.